The entry below gives a single TCR beta chain sequence along with its context. Germline V lookup: CDR1 LGHDT, CDR2 YNNKEL (reference sequence). CDR3 size: 13 residues. V gave up 0 bases and J gave up 6 bases, with 8 bases separating them. Original methodology: Reference gene primer amplification in the assay estimated nucleated cell counts. Some clones are missing from TCRdb's copy, which holds only in-frame ones; the method was immunoSEQ multiplex PCR. Clone size and the V and J calls come from that table; the DNA yielded D and trimming. The table records some 80,000 clones, 60% to 85% of them present only once. The sample belongs to a study of blood T cell repertoires in COVID-19.

Material: peripheral blood. The rearrangement uses TRBV3-1 (or the pseudogene TRBV3-2) and TRBJ1-1, with a weak D call TRBD1 (5 bases). The clonotype was recovered from a woman older than 75 with active or convalescent COVID-19. CDR3 sequence (DNA): TGTGCCAGCAGCCAAGAAAGGGGTCCTGAAGCTTTCTTT. It translates to CASSQERGPEAFF.